A selection of T cell receptor beta chains follows, all from one sample in a study of CD8 T cells in ankylosing spondylitis. TCRdb reanalysed the 5' RACE reads using MiXCR and keeps one entry per CDR3 protein. Seen here are approximately 540,000 distinct CDR3 sequences, 12% observed once, and the top ten hold 6.8%. The material sequenced was blood, either unsorted or a sorted T cell fraction (not recorded which). These receptors all come from a male donor with ankylosing spondylitis. The CDR3 runs from the conserved cysteine through the conserved F or W. Each record gives: V gene, D gene, J gene, clone size, CDR3 protein, CDR3 DNA. D genes are given only for firm matches. Clone size is not always given. Where it is, it says once, few, many or a class for expanded clones.

TRBV27	-	TRBJ2-1	-	CASSLGGSFEQFF	TGTGCCAGCAGTTTAGGGGGAAGTTTTGAGCAGTTCTTC
TRBV29-1	TRBD2	TRBJ2-1	-	CSVDTSGSYNEQFF	TGCAGCGTTGACACTAGCGGATCTTACAATGAGCAGTTCTTC
TRBV5-1	-	TRBJ2-6	many	CASSPETGINSGANVLTF	TGCGCCAGCAGCCCGGAAACCGGGATCAATTCTGGGGCCAACGTCCTGACTTTC
TRBV7-2	-	TRBJ1-2	few	CASSSSPGSYSYGYTF	TGTGCCAGCAGCTCCAGCCCGGGTTCTTATAGCTATGGCTACACCTTC
TRBV27	TRBD1	TRBJ2-7	few	CASLGTGLSEQYF	TGTGCCAGCCTCGGGACAGGGTTAAGCGAGCAGTACTTC
TRBV6-1	TRBD2	TRBJ2-5	few	CASSKFSGRVQETQYF	TGTGCCAGCAGTAAATTTAGCGGGAGGGTCCAAGAGACCCAGTACTTC
TRBV4-2	TRBD2	TRBJ2-3	-	CASSQGVLAAIADTQYF	TGTGCCAGCAGCCAAGGGGTACTAGCGGCTATTGCAGATACGCAGTATTTT
TRBV5-1	-	TRBJ2-1	-	CASSLPAGQGGEQFF	TGCGCCAGCAGCCTGCCGGCAGGCCAAGGAGGTGAGCAGTTCTTC
TRBV7-9	-	TRBJ2-3	many	CASSLVVGAADTQYF	TGTGCCAGCAGCTTAGTAGTAGGGGCAGCGGATACGCAGTATTTT
TRBV4-1	TRBD2	TRBJ2-5	few	CASSPGLAEQETQYF	TGCGCCAGCAGCCCCGGACTAGCGGAACAAGAGACCCAGTACTTC
TRBV7-9	-	TRBJ2-3	-	CASSSLSLGSGTDTQYF	TGTGCCAGCAGCTCCTTATCCCTTGGGAGTGGCACAGATACGCAGTATTTT
TRBV24-1	-	TRBJ2-5	-	CATSGIQGEETQYF	TGTGCCACCTCAGGGATACAGGGAGAAGAGACCCAGTACTTC
TRBV3-1	-	TRBJ1-5	-	CACSYDPGQGGLGNQPQHF	TGTGCCTGCAGTTACGACCCGGGACAAGGAGGGCTTGGCAATCAGCCCCAGCATTTT
TRBV20-1	TRBD1	TRBJ1-4	few	CSAIPGQFLANEKLFF	TGCAGTGCTATCCCGGGACAGTTTTTAGCTAATGAAAAACTGTTTTTT
TRBV20-1	-	TRBJ1-5	many	CSARDLGRAQPQHF	TGCAGTGCTAGAGATCTCGGCAGGGCTCAGCCCCAGCATTTT
TRBV5-1	TRBD1	TRBJ2-7	-	CASRETGGSEQYF	TGCGCCAGCAGGGAAACAGGGGGTAGCGAGCAGTACTTC
TRBV5-1	-	TRBJ2-5	few	CASKVLETQYF	TGCGCCAGCAAGGTACTAGAGACCCAGTACTTC
TRBV7-8	-	TRBJ1-6	few	CASSLGSGGMDSPLHF	TGTGCCAGCAGCTTAGGCTCGGGGGGCATGGATTCACCCCTCCACTTT
TRBV12-3/TRBV12-4	TRBD1	TRBJ1-5	few	CASRPGQGSDVYQPQHF	TGTGCCAGCAGGCCGGGACAGGGTTCCGACGTGTATCAGCCCCAGCATTTT
TRBV7-9	-	TRBJ1-4	-	CASSSQGSEKLFF	TGTGCCAGCAGCTCCCAGGGGAGTGAAAAACTGTTTTTT
TRBV20-1	-	TRBJ2-1	-	CSADLGANNEQFF	TGCAGTGCTGACCTAGGGGCTAACAATGAGCAGTTCTTC
TRBV6-5	-	TRBJ1-5	-	CASSYRPINQPQHF	TGTGCCAGCAGTTATCGGCCGATCAATCAGCCCCAGCATTTT
TRBV10-3	TRBD2	TRBJ2-1	few	CAISPGLAGLEQFF	TGTGCCATCAGTCCGGGACTAGCGGGACTTGAGCAGTTCTTC
TRBV20-1	-	TRBJ2-6	few	CSARVFGANVLTF	TGCAGTGCTAGGGTTTTTGGGGCCAACGTCCTGACTTTC
TRBV24-1	-	TRBJ2-1	once	CATSDPGRVNEQFF	TGTGCCACCAGTGACCCGGGTCGTGTAAATGAGCAGTTCTTC
TRBV9	-	TRBJ1-5	many	CASSPTGFNQPQHF	TGTGCCAGCAGCCCGACCGGGTTCAATCAGCCCCAGCATTTT
TRBV18	TRBD2	TRBJ2-3	-	CASSNLATLAGVSDTQYF	TGTGCCAGCTCTAACCTAGCAACCCTAGCGGGAGTATCAGATACGCAGTATTTT
TRBV15	-	TRBJ2-1	few	CATSRGRESYNEQFF	TGTGCCACCAGCAGAGGTCGGGAGAGCTACAATGAGCAGTTCTTC
TRBV4-2	-	TRBJ2-6	-	CASSQPSGANVLTF	TGTGCCAGCAGCCAACCCTCTGGGGCCAACGTCCTGACTTTC
TRBV7-9	-	TRBJ2-1	many	CASSSLHEQFF	TGTGCCAGCAGCTCGCTGCATGAGCAGTTCTTC
TRBV12-3/TRBV12-4	-	TRBJ2-3	many	CASSPLFGQSTDTQYF	TGTGCCAGCAGTCCTCTGTTCGGGCAGAGCACAGATACGCAGTATTTT
TRBV5-1	TRBD1	TRBJ2-1	many	CASSLRDRGHDEQFF	TGCGCCAGCAGCCTCCGGGACAGGGGGCATGATGAGCAGTTCTTC
TRBV2	TRBD2	TRBJ2-1	many	CASSGDYPYNEQFF	TGTGCCAGCAGTGGGGACTATCCCTACAATGAGCAGTTCTTC
TRBV10-2	-	TRBJ2-1	few	CASSEHSGLYNEQFF	TGCGCCAGCAGTGAGCATAGCGGACTTTACAATGAGCAGTTCTTC
TRBV20-1	TRBD2	TRBJ2-2	-	CSARQRESTGELFF	TGCAGTGCCCGCCAGCGGGAGAGCACCGGGGAGCTGTTTTTT
TRBV4-2	TRBD1	TRBJ1-3	few	CASSQTDRDRGNTIYF	TGTGCCAGCAGCCAGACGGACAGGGATAGGGGAAACACCATATATTTT
TRBV29-1	TRBD1	TRBJ1-2	-	CSVEKGQAGDYGYTF	TGCAGCGTTGAAAAAGGACAGGCTGGGGACTATGGCTACACCTTC